Sequencing of this T cell receptor beta chain was carried out in a study of regulatory and conventional T cells in RAG deficiency. Study-wide findings and caveats: Patient subsets had shorter CDR3s; Omenn Treg-Tconv overlap exceeded 80%.

The junction had 9 bases not matched to a gene; V was cut back by 4 bases and J by 6 bases. This CDR3 has 17 residues. CDR1 and CDR2 (germline): SGHRS, YFSETQ. As concerns this clone: Its antigen is undetermined.

Repertoires were generated with immunoSEQ multiplex PCR, while TCRdb's copy carries only in-frame clones and drops some. The sample has roughly 8,100 clones, more than 75% seen once. The same data also went into a second study, on regulatory T cells. That work adds: The PCR used 52 TRBV and 13 TRBJ primers. In patients, unique TRB V-J pairs were restricted and V/J usage skewed, especially in Tregs.

The chain links TRBV5-1 to TRBJ2-1; 14 bases align to TRBD2. This clonotype was obtained from a human donor in good health. The specimen sequenced was CD8+ T cells sorted from blood. The CDR3 protein is CASSPSVGLAGGNEQFF. The DNA of the CDR3 is TGCGCCAGCAGCCCATCGGTAGGACTAGCGGGAGGCAATGAGCAGTTCTTC. Drawing the rest from reference TRBV5-1 and TRBJ2-1, the complete variable domain is KAGVTQTPRYLIKTRGQQVTLSCSPISGHRSVSWYQQTPGQGLQFLFEYFSETQRNKGNFPGRFSGRQFSNSRSEMNVSTLELGDSALYLCASSPSVGLAGGNEQFFGPGTRLTVL.